Here is one T cell receptor beta chain with its context. No antigen is known for it. This record belongs to a study of cytomegalovirus exposure and HLA in healthy donors. Broader study findings: An analysis that came later showed most CMV-associated TCR beta chains appearing HLA-restricted. Earlier analysis yielded a pattern in which most TCR beta V segments were productive about 87% or about 30% of the time.

Germline V gives CDR1 MNHEY, CDR2 SVGAGI. This CDR3 has 15 amino acids. V was clipped by 8 bases and J by 6 bases, with 23 bases between them. Researchers ran the PCR with 60 Vbeta and 13 Jbeta primers. Using immunoSEQ multiplex PCR, the repertoire was profiled, and TCRdb retains in-frame clones only, with some absent. The sample includes roughly 54,000 clones, just under 85% of them seen just once. The sequenced material came from PBMCs. This TCR was recovered from a man aged 50 to 60 in good health and CMV-seronegative. The chain recombines TRBV6-5 with TRBJ2-7; TRBD1 might be the D (8 bases). The CDR3 coding sequence is TGTGCCAGCTGGGGGGGAGGGGCAGGGGGCTTCGAGCAGTACTTC. It is translated as CASWGGGAGGFEQYF.